This entry lists 24 T cell receptor beta chains sequenced from one sample in a study of PD-L1 blockade in urothelial cancer. TCRdb's table, derived via immunoSEQ multiplex PCR, lists solely in-frame clones and lacks some. The sample lists about 95,000 clones; around nine tenths were seen once. This sample's time point: pretreatment peripheral blood. This specimen was PBMCs, taken around atezolizumab (anti-PD-L1) treatment. All receptors derive from a man aged 60-69 years with urothelial cancer.

The chain links TRBV6-5 to TRBJ2-3, with 8 bases aligning to TRBD2. The CDR3 loop spans 13 amino acids. Germline loops: CDR1 MNHEY, CDR2 SVGAGI. V was pared by 8 bases and J by 1 base, with 2 bases of the junction left unmatched. The CDR3 DNA reads TGTGCCAGCTGGCGGGAGGGCACAGATACGCAGTATTTT. Translation gives CASWREGTDTQYF.

V is TRBV18 and J is TRBJ2-7, with D maybe TRBD1 (5 bases). Germline CDR1 reads KGHSH; CDR2 reads LQKENI. The CDR3 contains 12 residues. Trimming took off 3 bases at V and 5 bases at J, with 8 bases between the two ends. CDR3 nucleotides: TGTGCCAGCTCACCTTCCAGGGACGAGCAGTACTTC. Encoded protein: CASSPSRDEQYF.

Comments on this clone: One end of the junction does not line up with germline, which may come from a read error. The rearrangement uses TRBV2 and TRBJ2-1, with TRBD2 identical over 7 bases. This CDR3 has 14 amino acids. Germline CDR1 reads SNHLY; CDR2 reads FYNNEI. The chain's CDR3 is CATSGGGLGYEQFF. The DNA of the CDR3 is TGTGCCACCAGTGGCGGGGGTCTTGGGTATGAGCAGTTCTTC. The whole variable domain, filled in from reference TRBV2 and TRBJ2-1, reads EPEVTQTPSHQVTQMGQEVILRCVPISNHLYFYWYRQILGQKVEFLVSFYNNEISEKSEIFDDQFSVERPDGSNFTLKIRSTKLEDSAMYFCATSGGGLGYEQFFGPGTRLTVL.

The J gene is TRBJ2-2, the V gene TRBV9; 9 bases align to TRBD1. The CDR3 totals 16 residues. V lost 3 bases, J lost 2 bases, and 5 bases stayed unmatched. CDR1 and CDR2 from the germline V gene are SGDLS and YYNGEE. CDR3 sequence (DNA): TGTGCCAGCAGCGCCCGACAGGGGGTCAACACCGGGGAGCTGTTTTTT. This codes for CASSARQGVNTGELFF.

The V and J genes are TRBV7-9 and TRBJ2-7, with D possibly matching TRBD1 (6 bases). Trimming cost V 6 bases and J 3 bases, with 12 bases left between them. CDR3 size: 13 residues. Germline CDR1 is SEHNR and CDR2 is FQNEAQ (reference sequence). The CDR3 DNA sequence: TGTGCCAGCAGTCTTATACAGGGCTACGAGCAGTACTTC. Protein sequence: CASSLIQGYEQYF.

This clone was recorded only once. The CDR3, as DNA: TGCAGCGTTCGGCGGTCCCAAGAGACCCAGTACTTC. This translates into CSVRRSQETQYF. J is TRBJ2-5 and V is TRBV29-1, with no clear D. This CDR3 spans 12 amino acids. The V gene lost 5 bases and the J gene lost 1 base, with 8 bases spanning the gap. Germline V lookup: CDR1 SQVTM, CDR2 ANQGSEA.

This chain connects TRBV29-1 to TRBJ2-7; TRBD2 matches at 8 bases. CDR3 length: 13 amino acids. Per the germline V gene, CDR1 is SQVTM and CDR2 is ANQGSEA. The trim removed 7 bases at V and 4 bases at J, leaving 9 bases unmatched. CDR3 protein: CSAGTSFSYEQYF. DNA of the CDR3: TGCAGCGCCGGGACTAGTTTTTCGTACGAGCAGTACTTC.

The J gene is TRBJ2-5, the V gene TRBV9; 8 nucleotides agree with TRBD2. With V trimmed by 0 bases and J by 5 bases, 9 bases remained unmatched. Germline CDR1 is SGDLS and CDR2 is YYNGEE. The length of the CDR3 is 16 residues. CDR3 region: CASSVEGTRPSETQYF. CDR3 DNA: TGTGCCAGCAGCGTAGAAGGGACTAGGCCGTCGGAGACCCAGTACTTC.

V is TRBV18 and J is TRBJ1-1; D perhaps matches TRBD1 (6 bases). Trimming left V 1 base short and J 7 bases short, with 10 bases between. Germline V gene sequence: CDR1 KGHSH, CDR2 LQKENI. The CDR3 spans 13 residues. Here the CDR3 DNA reads TGTGCCAGCTCACCACAAGCCAGGGGTGAAGCTTTCTTT. This sequence encodes CASSPQARGEAFF.

The chain recombines TRBV6-5 with TRBJ2-3, with a weak D call TRBD2 (5 bases). The CDR3 has 15 amino acids. Trimming removed 2 bases from V and 6 bases from J, with 15 bases in between. Germline V gives CDR1 MNHEY, CDR2 SVGAGI. The CDR3 sequence: CASSYEGGPSDTQYF. As DNA, the CDR3 is TGTGCCAGCAGTTACGAAGGCGGGCCCTCGGATACGCAGTATTTT.

The rearrangement joins TRBV11-2 to TRBJ2-7, with 11 positions matching TRBD2. Trimming cost V 0 bases and J 2 bases; bases outside gene matches: 9. The CDR3 is made up of 18 amino acids. CDR1 is SGHAT, CDR2 FQNNGV, per germline. In DNA form, the CDR3 reads TGTGCCAGCAGCTTAGACGGAATAGCGGGGGGGTATCCCTACGAGCAGTACTTC. Protein sequence: CASSLDGIAGGYPYEQYF.

This clone was detected only a few times. The V call is TRBV28, the J call TRBJ1-4, with TRBD1 identical over 7 bases. The CDR3 has 13 residues. V was clipped by 5 bases and J by 7 bases; unmatched bases: 4. Germline V gene lookup returns CDR1 MDHEN and CDR2 SYDVKM. The CDR3 nucleotides are TGTGCCAGCAGTAATAACAGGGGTGAAAAACTGTTTTTT. Translated: CASSNNRGEKLFF.

This chain links TRBV6-1 with TRBJ1-1; no clear D gene. The CDR3 is 12 amino acids. The germline V and J ends were trimmed by 2 bases and 6 bases, with 7 bases remaining between them. CDR1 MNHNS and CDR2 SASEGT come from the germline V gene. The CDR3 DNA is TGTGCCAGCAGTGAATCCCTCCCTGAAGCTTTCTTT. Its protein product is CASSESLPEAFF.

V is TRBV5-4 and J is TRBJ2-1, with D possibly matching TRBD1 (6 bases). CDR3 size: 15 residues. Trimming pared 4 bases from V and 1 base from J, leaving 12 bases between. The germline V gene encodes CDR1 SGHNT and CDR2 YYREEE (reference sequence). The CDR3 loop reads CASSRPQGSYNEQFF. CDR3 nucleotides: TGTGCCAGCAGCAGACCTCAGGGGTCCTACAATGAGCAGTTCTTC.

The rearrangement uses TRBV6-9 and TRBJ2-1; 14 nucleotides agree with TRBD2. The CDR3 loop spans 20 amino acids. The trim removed 4 bases at V and 5 bases at J, leaving 16 bases unmatched. Germline CDR1 is MNHGY and CDR2 is SVAAGI. The CDR3 DNA reads TGTGCCAGCAGTTGCCAAGGATTAGGACTAGCGGGAGGTTTGGACAATGAGCAGTTCTTC. It codes for CASSCQGLGLAGGLDNEQFF.

The chain joins TRBV7-6 to TRBJ2-3; perhaps TRBD2 as D (5 bases). V shed 5 bases and J shed 2 bases, with 14 bases lying between them. The CDR3 is 15 residues long. Looked up from germline, CDR1 is SGHVS and CDR2 is FNYEAQ. The CDR3 nucleotides read TGTGCCAGCAGCCCCGGAGGACTCTCCACAGATACGCAGTATTTT. It yields the protein CASSPGGLSTDTQYF.

This rearrangement joins TRBV4-1 to TRBJ2-5; 10 bases are shared with TRBD2. Losses at the gene ends were 0 bases for V and 1 base for J; bases not matched to a gene: 2. The CDR3 contains 16 residues. Per germline, CDR1 MGHRA and CDR2 YSYEKL. The chain's CDR3 is CASSQEASGGQETQYF. In DNA, the CDR3 is TGCGCCAGCAGCCAAGAGGCTAGCGGGGGCCAAGAGACCCAGTACTTC.

CDR3 amino acids: CASSILGGGLRAFF. Written as DNA, the CDR3 is TGTGCCAGTAGTATATTGGGCGGGGGGCTCAGGGCTTTCTTT. This chain connects TRBV19 to TRBJ1-1; TRBD1 might be the D (6 bases). Trimming left V 2 bases short and J 11 bases short, with 18 bases between. Germline CDR1 is LNHDA and CDR2 is SQIVND (reference sequence). The CDR3 sequence is 14 residues long. The complete variable domain, with remaining parts taken from reference TRBV19 and TRBJ1-1, reads DGGITQSPKYLFRKEGQNVTLSCEQNLNHDAMYWYRQDPGQGLRLIYYSQIVNDFQKGDIAEGYSVSREKKESFPLTVTSAQKNPTAFYLCASSILGGGLRAFFGQGTRLTVV.

This chain links TRBV15 with TRBJ2-2; D remains ambiguous. Germline CDR1 LNHNV, CDR2 YYDKDF (reference sequence). Between the trimmed V and J ends, which lost 5 bases and 0 bases, there was a span of 13 bases. The CDR3 contains 16 residues. The CDR3 here is CATSPRPVANTGELFF. The CDR3, as DNA: TGTGCCACCAGCCCTCGTCCCGTCGCGAACACCGGGGAGCTGTTTTTT.

Only a few counts were recorded for this clone. The chain is built from TRBV7-9 and TRBJ1-5, with D unresolved. Looked up from germline, CDR1 is SEHNR and CDR2 is FQNEAQ (reference sequence). This CDR3 region has 13 residues. Trimming cost V 5 bases and J 8 bases, with 13 bases left between them. CDR3 loop: CASSPSGLEPQHF. The DNA of the CDR3 is TGTGCCAGCAGCCCATCCGGACTTGAGCCCCAGCATTTT.

The rearrangement uses TRBV4-2 and TRBJ1-1, with D maybe TRBD1 (6 bases). This CDR3 contains 15 residues. The V gene's germline CDR1 is LGHNA and CDR2 YNFKEQ. V dropped 4 bases and J dropped 6 bases, with 18 bases sitting between them. The CDR3 nucleotides are TGTGCCAGCAGCCGCTCCACGGACAGTTACTCTGAAGCTTTCTTT. Protein sequence: CASSRSTDSYSEAFF.

The rearrangement links TRBV7-2 to TRBJ2-3; 8 bases are a match to TRBD2. This CDR3 region has 15 residues. CDR1 and CDR2 (germline): SGHTA, FQGNSA. The J segment lost 5 bases and the V segment lost 4 bases, leaving 8 bases of the junction unmatched. DNA for the CDR3: TGTGCCAGCAGCTCAGTAGCGGGGCAAGAAGATACGCAGTATTTT. This sequence encodes CASSSVAGQEDTQYF.

The sample holds one count of this clone. An end of the junction does not agree with germline; a read error may underlie this. Within the sample, other DNA sequences also encode this same CDR3. This chain links TRBV7-9 with TRBJ2-7, with 7 bases fitting TRBD2. The CDR3 covers 17 residues. CDR1 and CDR2 (germline): SEHNR, FQNEAQ (reference sequence). CDR3 DNA sequence: TGTGCTAGCAGCTTAGGCTCCGGGACTACGAGCTCCTACGAGCAGTACTTC. Its protein is CASSLGSGTTSSYEQYF.

The J gene is TRBJ2-2, the V gene TRBV27; possibly TRBD2 for D (7 bases). Germline CDR1 is MNHEY and CDR2 is SMNVEV (reference sequence). V lost 4 bases to trimming and J lost 4 bases, with 16 bases between them. This CDR3 contains 16 residues. CDR3 sequence reads: CASSSRGGGSTGELFF. CDR3 coding DNA: TGTGCCAGCAGTTCGAGGGGAGGGGGATCCACCGGGGAGCTGTTTTTT.